Reported below is one T cell receptor beta chain. Its antigen is unidentified. Repertoires were generated with immunoSEQ multiplex PCR, while TCRdb's copy carries only in-frame clones and drops some. Of around 180,000 clones in the sample, around nine tenths were seen once. The CDR3 has 14 residues. This record belongs to a study of T cell responses to AZD1222 COVID-19 vaccine. Study results and limitations: When two AZD1222 doses had been given, Spike-specific TCR breadth and depth rose. Epitopes outside B.1.351 and B.1.1.7 mutated regions reportedly drew nearly half of spike TCRs. Clonal diversity may have been underestimated in mostly white British donors.

V is TRBV21-1 and J is TRBJ1-4. TRBV21-1 is assigned pseudogene status. This material consisted of peripheral blood, taken on day 0 of AZD1222 vaccination. The sequence was collected from an adult in good health. The CDR3 spells CASSKGRLIEKLFF. CDR3 nucleotides: TGTGCCAGCAGCAAGGGCCGACTAATTGAAAAACTGTTTTTT.